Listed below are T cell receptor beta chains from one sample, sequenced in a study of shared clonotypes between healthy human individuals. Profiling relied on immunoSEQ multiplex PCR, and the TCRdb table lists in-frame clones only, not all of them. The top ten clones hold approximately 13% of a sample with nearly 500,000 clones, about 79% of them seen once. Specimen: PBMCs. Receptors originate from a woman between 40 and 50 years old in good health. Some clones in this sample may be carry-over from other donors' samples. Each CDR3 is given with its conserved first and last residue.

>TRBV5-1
CASSLGQRNTEAFF
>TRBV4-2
CASSQGADRYEQYF
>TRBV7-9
CASSSPVWAVRETQYF
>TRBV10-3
CAISESGLADYEQYF
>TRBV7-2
CASSYNKNQPQHF
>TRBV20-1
CSARGGGSSLF
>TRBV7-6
CASSLGTGYNEQFF
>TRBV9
CASSVLWEDYEQYF
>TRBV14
CASSQDAVYEQYF
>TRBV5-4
CASSLSADSYNEQFF
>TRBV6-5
CASSRATGSGELFF
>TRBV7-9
CASSRWGEAFF
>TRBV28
CASSPQIAGGLFEQFF
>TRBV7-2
CASSARTSGDTQYF
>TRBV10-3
CAIKGRTPYGYTF
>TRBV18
CASSPGSEQFF
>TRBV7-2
CASSLTGRTYGYTF
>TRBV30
CAWNHLAPSSYNEQFF
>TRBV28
CASSRGTGGRVLTF
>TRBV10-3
CAIRNRGGHEQYF
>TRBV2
CASRRGWRGERYNEQFF
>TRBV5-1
CASSQRTVGGRDEQFF
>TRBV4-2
CASSPLASDEQYF
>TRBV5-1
CASSFDAGSYEQYF
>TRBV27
CASSLIQGATDTQYF
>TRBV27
CASSLGGRDYEQYF
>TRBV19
CASSVGTGETEQFF
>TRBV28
CASRTGGGYTEAFF
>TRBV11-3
CASSSGLAGGEQFF
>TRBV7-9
CASSQDWGVEQFF
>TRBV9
CASSGTSYEQYF
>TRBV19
CASSKSRGRKFYEQYF
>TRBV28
CASGDDRAGLAVEQYF
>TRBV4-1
CASSQGKGLSGNTIYF
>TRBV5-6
CASSLGSGTEAFF
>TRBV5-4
CASSPPSGSSETQYF
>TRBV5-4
CASSLTAGSYNEQFF
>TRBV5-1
CASSFTGSSGNTIYF
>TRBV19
CASSRQGRATQYF
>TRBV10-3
CATKRVGSNYGYTF
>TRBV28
CASSPPPILSGSYNEQFF
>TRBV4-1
CASRGLAGAYEQYF
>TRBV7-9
CASSLGLPYNEQFF
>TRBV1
CTSTPTARTGRNYGYTF
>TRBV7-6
CASSLDWDRPQHF
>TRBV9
CASSVRFESYEQYF
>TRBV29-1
CSVAAGSSEQFF
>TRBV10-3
CAIAGGDGTETYEQYF
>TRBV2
CASRGLAAGELFF
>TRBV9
CASSDRTSGTYNEQFF
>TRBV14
CASSQVKGHEQYF
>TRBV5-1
CASSLAPRDEQFF
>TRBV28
CASRRTGTSGNKQYF
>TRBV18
CASSKLAGSSYNEQFF